This TCR beta chain was sequenced in a study of memory CD4+ T cells and cytomegalovirus serostatus. About the research overall: Donors were healthy Belgian adults, under 10 CMV seropositive and under 30 seronegative.

Single viable CD3+CD4+CD8-CD45RO+ cells were sorted as the memory CD4+ T cells. TCRdb keeps only in-frame clones here, not all; method: immunoSEQ multiplex PCR. The sample consists of tens of thousands of clones, 77% of them appearing once. The V gene's germline CDR1 is LGHNT and CDR2 FRNRAP. Trimming pared 0 bases from V and 8 bases from J, leaving 25 bases between. The CDR3 sequence is 18 residues long. This TCR derives from an adult in good health and CMV-seronegative. The sample taken for sequencing was memory CD4+ T cells from blood. The chain joins TRBV12-5 to TRBJ1-2; tentative D call: TRBD1 (5 bases). The CDR3 DNA sequence: TGTGCTAGTGGTTTGGTACTGTCCAGGGCTAATCCCCCCAGGGGCTACACCTTC. It codes for CASGLVLSRANPPRGYTF.